One sample yielded the 10 T cell receptor beta chains listed below, sequenced in a study of early T cells in non-severe SARS-CoV-2 infection. TCRdb re-analysed the 5' RACE reads in MiXCR, keeping a single row per CDR3 protein. The sample gives fewer than 85,000 distinct CDR3 sequences, 15% to 20% of which show up once; approximately 2.6% is in the top ten. Sequenced material: whole blood. The receptors were gathered from an adult who was a healthcare worker with PCR-confirmed SARS-CoV-2 infection or an uninfected control (not recorded which).

The rearrangement uses TRBV5-6 and TRBJ2-7; D uncertain. Germline-derived CDR1 and CDR2 are SGHDT and YYEEEE. Trimming pared 3 bases from V and 3 bases from J, leaving 19 bases between. The CDR3 is 16 residues long. CDR3 sequence (DNA): TGTGCCAGCAGCTGGGCAGTGGTCAGGCCTAACTACGAGCAGTACTTC. It specifies CASSWAVVRPNYEQYF.

The chain joins TRBV11-3 to TRBJ2-5; 8 nucleotides align to TRBD2. With 3 bases clipped from V and 5 bases from J, the junction kept 5 bases outside the gene matches. There are 14 residues in the CDR3. In germline, CDR1 is SGHNT, CDR2 YENEEA. CDR3 nucleotides: TGTGCCAGCAGCTTCAGCGGGGGAACGGAGACCCAGTACTTC. This gives the protein CASSFSGGTETQYF.

This clonotype was counted a few times. This rearrangement joins TRBV30 to TRBJ2-1, with 9 positions matching TRBD2. V lost 3 bases to trimming and J lost 12 bases; unmatched junction nucleotides: 6. The CDR3 loop spans 12 amino acids. The germline V gene has CDR1 GTSNPN and CDR2 SVGIG (reference sequence). CDR3 residues: CAWRLAGDGQFF. CDR3 DNA: TGTGCCTGGAGATTAGCGGGAGACGGGCAGTTCTTC.

This clonotype was counted ten times or more. The V gene is TRBV20-1, the J gene TRBJ1-2, with D perhaps matching TRBD1 (5 bases). There are 14 residues in the CDR3. Trimming stripped 1 base from V and 4 bases from J, with 13 bases between. CDR1 is DFQATT, CDR2 SNEGSKA, per germline (reference sequence). As DNA, the CDR3 is TGCAGTGCTAGAGGGGAGAGACAGAGCTATGGCTACACCTTC. Translation gives CSARGERQSYGYTF.

The chain has TRBV15 and TRBJ2-1, with D uncertain. The CDR3 has 13 residues. In germline, CDR1 is LNHNV, CDR2 YYDKDF (reference sequence). V lost 0 bases to trimming and J lost 8 bases, with 8 bases between them. CDR3 coding DNA: TGTGCCACCAGCAGAGATCCCCCGCATGAGCAGTTCTTC. It is translated as CATSRDPPHEQFF.

This clonotype was found a few times. The chain has TRBV20-1 and TRBJ1-1; 7 bases are shared with TRBD1. The germline CDR1 and CDR2 sequences are DFQATT and SNEGSKA (reference sequence). The length of the CDR3 is 14 residues. The V gene end was trimmed by 3 bases and the J gene end by 4 bases; junction bases not matched to a gene: 8. The CDR3 DNA reads as TGCAGTGCTAGGGAGACAGGGCTTACCACTGAAGCTTTCTTT. This codes for CSARETGLTTEAFF.

The chain carries TRBV19 and TRBJ2-7, with TRBD1 as a possible D gene (5 bases). Trimming removed 5 bases at V and 0 bases at J, with 8 bases between. CDR1 is LNHDA and CDR2 is SQIVND in the germline V gene (reference sequence). The CDR3 sequence is 13 residues long. The CDR3 DNA sequence: TGTGCCAGTAGTCCGCAGGGCTCCTACGAGCAGTACTTC. Translation gives CASSPQGSYEQYF.

This clonotype came up many times. The chain recombines TRBV5-1 with TRBJ2-7, with TRBD1 identical over 9 bases. V trimming: 0 bases; J trimming: 3 bases; junction bases outside the gene matches: 1. Germline lookup yields CDR1 SGHRS and CDR2 YFSETQ. CDR3 length: 14 residues. This CDR3 is CASSLVTGGYEQYF. DNA of the CDR3: TGCGCCAGCAGCTTGGTGACAGGGGGCTACGAGCAGTACTTC.

In this sample, this clonotype turned up a few times. The chain has TRBV11-3 and TRBJ2-1; TRBD1 might be the D (6 bases). Germline V gene sequence: CDR1 SGHNT, CDR2 YENEEA. This CDR3 is built from 14 residues. V gave up 3 bases and J gave up 9 bases, with 15 bases separating them. The CDR3 coding sequence is TGTGCCAGCAGCTTTCACCGGGACATCAGTGAGCAGTTCTTC. This sequence encodes CASSFHRDISEQFF.

This clonotype was seen a handful of times. This chain uses TRBV28 with TRBJ1-6, with 10 nucleotides matching TRBD1. V was pared by 5 bases and J by 7 bases, with 11 bases of the junction left unmatched. Germline values: CDR1 MDHEN, CDR2 SYDVKM. The CDR3 extends over 17 amino acids. The DNA for the CDR3 is TGTGCCAGCAGTGAACGGACAGGGGGTGTTGGGAATTCACCCCTCCACTTT. It translates to CASSERTGGVGNSPLHF.